The T cell receptor (beta chain) under discussion was sequenced for a study of cytotoxic CD8 clonotypes in ibrutinib-treated CLL. The CDR3 covers 9 residues. CDR1 and CDR2 from the germline V gene are SGHVS and FQNEAQ. Study-level results: Clonality grew at ibrutinib response; at progression, it decreased back toward baseline. Pretreatment clonality was elevated relative to age-matched healthy donors and paralleled circulating CD8+ T-cell counts. Few clonotypes were public, and these shrank or held steady under treatment.

About this clone itself: Its target is unknown. A junction boundary mismatches the germline segment, possibly from a read error.

With sequencing, the targeted depth ranged from 1 in 200,000 to 1 in 1 million T cells. Generated by immunoSEQ multiplex PCR, the TCRdb table keeps only in-frame clones and is missing some. The profile covers about 200,000 clones, with 70% to 75% appearing a single time and about 6.2% taken by the ten largest. The sequence derives from a human donor with chronic lymphocytic leukemia. V gene TRBV7-8 combines with J gene TRBJ2-7; D ambiguous. The specimen comprised PBMCs, sampled after 12 months of ibrutinib treatment. CDR3 region: CASSLVLGF. Written as DNA, the CDR3 is TGTGCCAGCAGCTTAGTATTGGGATTC.